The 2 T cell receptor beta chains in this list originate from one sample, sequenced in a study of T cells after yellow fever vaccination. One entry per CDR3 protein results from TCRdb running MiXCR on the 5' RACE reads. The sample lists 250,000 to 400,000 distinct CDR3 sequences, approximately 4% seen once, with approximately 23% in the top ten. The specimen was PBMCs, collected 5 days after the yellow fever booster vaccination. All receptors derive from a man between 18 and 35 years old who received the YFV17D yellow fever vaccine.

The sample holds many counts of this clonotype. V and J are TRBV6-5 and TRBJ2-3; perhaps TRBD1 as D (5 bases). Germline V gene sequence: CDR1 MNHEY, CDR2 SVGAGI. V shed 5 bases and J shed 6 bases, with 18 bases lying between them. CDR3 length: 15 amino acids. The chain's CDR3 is CASSLRVPIDDTQYF. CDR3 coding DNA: TGTGCCAGCAGTCTCAGGGTGCCTATCGACGATACGCAGTATTTT.

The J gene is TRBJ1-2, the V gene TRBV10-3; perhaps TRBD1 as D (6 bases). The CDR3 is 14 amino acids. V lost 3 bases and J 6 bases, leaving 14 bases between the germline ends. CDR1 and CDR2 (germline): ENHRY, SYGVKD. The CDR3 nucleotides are TGTGCCATCAGTGAACAACAGGGAGCGGATGGCTACACCTTC. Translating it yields CAISEQQGADGYTF.